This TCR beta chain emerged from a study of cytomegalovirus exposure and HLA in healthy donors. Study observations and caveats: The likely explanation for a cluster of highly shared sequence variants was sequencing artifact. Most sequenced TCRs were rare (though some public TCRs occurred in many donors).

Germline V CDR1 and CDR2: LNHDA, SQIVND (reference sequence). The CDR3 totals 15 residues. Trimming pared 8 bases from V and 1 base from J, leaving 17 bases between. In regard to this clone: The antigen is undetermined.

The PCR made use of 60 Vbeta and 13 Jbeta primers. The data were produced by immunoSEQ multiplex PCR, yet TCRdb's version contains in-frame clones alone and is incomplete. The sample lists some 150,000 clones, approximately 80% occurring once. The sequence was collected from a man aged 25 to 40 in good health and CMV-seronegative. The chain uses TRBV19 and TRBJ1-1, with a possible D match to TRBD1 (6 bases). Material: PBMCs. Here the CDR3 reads CASHPAGTPNTEAFF. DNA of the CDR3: TGTGCCAGTCACCCCGCCGGGACACCGAACACTGAAGCTTTCTTT.